The 12 T cell receptor beta chains below all came from one sample that was sequenced in a study of radiation and T cells in renal cell carcinoma. Method: immunoSEQ multiplex PCR; TCRdb's copy keeps in-frame clones and lacks some. The table has around 94,000 clones, around four fifths seen once; the top ten hold 9.4%. The time point was: blood 4 weeks post-SBRT, at nephrectomy. Stated treatment: 15 Gy SBRT to primary tumor, nephrectomy 4 weeks later. The starting material was blood, obtained from a patient whose treatment included radiotherapy and nephrectomy. The receptors here all came from a man between 50 and 59 years old with renal cell carcinoma.

The chain employs TRBV4-1 and TRBJ1-1; perhaps TRBD1 as D (6 bases). V lost 3 bases and J lost 5, with 10 bases in between. Looked up from germline, CDR1 is MGHRA and CDR2 is YSYEKL. This CDR3 has 13 residues. The CDR3: CASSHLQGTEAFF. CDR3 bases: TGCGCCAGCAGCCACTTGCAGGGGACTGAAGCTTTCTTT.

The chain carries TRBV4-2 and TRBJ1-1; D is possibly TRBD1 (5 bases). The CDR3 totals 14 residues. In germline, CDR1 is LGHNA, CDR2 YNFKEQ. Trimming stripped 2 bases from V and 7 bases from J, with 14 bases between. The CDR3 bases are TGTGCCAGCAGCCAAATCCCGATTACAGGTGAAGCTTTCTTT. Its protein product is CASSQIPITGEAFF.

The CDR3 coding sequence is TGCGCCAGCAGCTTGGTAGGAGAGACCCAGTACTTC. This sequence encodes CASSLVGETQYF. The rearrangement uses TRBV5-1 and TRBJ2-5; the D is unclear. Germline-derived CDR1 and CDR2 are SGHRS and YFSETQ. This CDR3 spans 12 amino acids. The V and J ends lost 0 bases and 4 bases respectively, with 4 bases between them.

The chain has TRBV5-1 and TRBJ2-3; 9 bases are a match to TRBD2. The trim removed 2 bases at V and 0 bases at J, leaving 10 bases unmatched. CDR3 length: 18 residues. Germline V gene lookup returns CDR1 SGHRS and CDR2 YFSETQ. DNA for the CDR3: TGCGCCAGCAGCTTCGCTAGCGGGACGGCCGAGAGCACAGATACGCAGTATTTT. Amino acids: CASSFASGTAESTDTQYF.

This clone occurred once. The chain employs TRBV27 and TRBJ2-5; no firm D call. V was shortened by 2 bases and J by 4 bases, with 8 bases between the two germline ends. The CDR3 sequence is 13 residues long. Germline assignment: CDR1 MNHEY and CDR2 SMNVEV (reference sequence). In DNA, the CDR3 is TGTGCCAGCAGTTTACGAAGCCGAGAGACCCAGTACTTC. It specifies CASSLRSRETQYF.

The chain links TRBV19 to TRBJ1-4; D not resolved. Germline assignment: CDR1 LNHDA and CDR2 SQIVND (reference sequence). CDR3 length: 13 amino acids. The germline V and J ends were trimmed by 7 bases and 3 bases, with 9 bases remaining between them. The CDR3 DNA reads as TGTGCCAGTACGTGGGGAGCTAATGAAAAACTGTTTTTT. Amino acids: CASTWGANEKLFF. The full variable domain, with the rest looked up from reference TRBV19 and TRBJ1-4, is DGGITQSPKYLFRKEGQNVTLSCEQNLNHDAMYWYRQDPGQGLRLIYYSQIVNDFQKGDIAEGYSVSREKKESFPLTVTSAQKNPTAFYLCASTWGANEKLFFGSGTQLSVL.

The V call is TRBV30, the J call TRBJ1-5; 7 nucleotides agree with TRBD1. Trimming took 2 bases from V and 1 from J; bases not matched to a gene: 11. The CDR3 runs to 17 residues. Looked up from germline, CDR1 is GTSNPN and CDR2 is SVGIG (reference sequence). Here the CDR3 DNA reads TGTGCCTGGAGTCCGCCCAGGACAGGTCAAAGCAATCAGCCCCAGCATTTT. It encodes CAWSPPRTGQSNQPQHF.

This clone has more than one count but fewer than ten. The chain combines TRBV6-1 with TRBJ1-5; possible D gene TRBD1, 5 bases. The CDR3 consists of 16 residues. Germline-derived CDR1 and CDR2 are MNHNS and SASEGT. Trimming took off 2 bases at V and 0 bases at J, with 11 bases between the two ends. CDR3 DNA: TGTGCCAGCAGTGAACTGGGGGTTCATAGCAATCAGCCCCAGCATTTT. Protein: CASSELGVHSNQPQHF.

This chain joins TRBV6-1 and TRBJ2-7; D not certain. Germline lookup yields CDR1 MNHNS and CDR2 SASEGT. The CDR3 is 11 amino acids. Trimming shortened V by 3 bases and J by 7 bases, and 7 bases separated the two germline ends. The DNA of the CDR3 is TGTGCCAGCAGTGAGTTCGGGGAGCAGTACTTC. This sequence encodes CASSEFGEQYF.

The CDR3 loop is CASSELINTEAFF. The CDR3 region has the DNA TGTGCCAGCAGTGAGTTGATCAACACTGAAGCTTTCTTT. This sequence joins TRBV6-5 and TRBJ1-1, with D unclear. Per the germline V gene, CDR1 is MNHEY and CDR2 is SVGAGI. The CDR3 runs 13 residues. Trimming cost V 5 bases and J 2 bases, with 9 bases left between them.

This clone was detected only a few times. The rearrangement links TRBV30 to TRBJ1-1, with D uncertain. The germline V gene has CDR1 GTSNPN and CDR2 SVGIG (reference sequence). V lost 0 bases and J lost 5, with 13 bases in between. The CDR3 is 14 residues long. CDR3 DNA: TGTGCCTGGAGTGTAAGTAACGGAGAGACTGAAGCTTTCTTT. Residues: CAWSVSNGETEAFF.

The chain employs TRBV5-1 and TRBJ1-2; 8 bases align to TRBD1. This CDR3 comprises 13 residues. V lost 5 bases to trimming and J lost 8 bases; unmatched junction nucleotides: 8. Germline V gene sequence: CDR1 SGHRS, CDR2 YFSETQ. CDR3 region: CASSPGQGRGYTF. The CDR3 DNA reads as TGCGCCAGCAGTCCTGGACAGGGTAGAGGCTACACCTTC.